This TCR beta chain was identified in a study of response to subunit inactivated influenza vaccine. Losses at the gene ends were 2 bases for V and 5 bases for J; bases not matched to a gene: 4. The CDR3 contains 15 residues. CDR1 is SGHAT and CDR2 is FQNNGV in the germline V gene. This clonotype came up a few times. Via MiXCR, TCRdb re-called the RT-PCR reads, giving one row per CDR3 protein. The repertoire holds just under 550,000 distinct CDR3 sequences, with under 25% as singletons. The same data also went into a second study, on T cells expressing NK-cell markers. That source notes: Synthesis of TCR beta cDNA relied on 5'RACE template switching carrying UMIs. Researchers got TCR beta repertoires out of sorted CD3+CD56+NKG2C+, CD3+CD56+NKG2C- and CD3+CD56-NKG2C+ T cells.

The sample in question was CD4+ T cells sorted from PBMCs, obtained roughly 12 days after vaccination. The sequence derives from a man aged 45-65 years who received an inactivated influenza vaccine. The chain combines TRBV11-2 with TRBJ1-4; 8 nucleotides align to TRBD1. The CDR3 DNA sequence: TGTGCCAGCAGCTTAATTAGGACAGGGAATGAAAAACTGTTTTTT. It encodes CASSLIRTGNEKLFF.